This T cell receptor beta chain stems from a study of cytomegalovirus exposure and HLA in healthy donors. Study overall: The approximately 100 million unique TCR beta sequences, from some 170 million T cells, were found by an earlier analysis. Broader study findings: Most TCR sequences were rare, but some public TCRs occurred in many donors. Per published accounts, TCR beta sequences correctly predicted the HLA-A and HLA-B alleles of most subjects.

Both 60 Vbeta primers and 13 Jbeta primers went into the PCR. Using immunoSEQ multiplex PCR, the repertoire was profiled, and TCRdb retains in-frame clones only, with some absent. This sample yields 150,000 to 200,000 clones, of which around 80% are seen a single time; 2% to 3% belongs to the top ten. As to this clone: The antigen remains unidentified.

Germline loops: CDR1 SGDLS, CDR2 YYNGEE. Trimming took off 3 bases at V and 8 bases at J, with 8 bases between the two ends. The CDR3 length is 11 residues. Sequencing input: PBMCs. The TCR sequence derives from a female donor in good health and CMV-seronegative. The chain joins TRBV9 to TRBJ1-2; D is unclear. The DNA for the CDR3 is TGTGCCAGCAGCGCCCTCGGGGGCTACACCTTC. This gives the protein CASSALGGYTF.